This T cell receptor beta chain appears in the sequencing data of a study of CD8 T cells in Susac syndrome (dated by TCRdb to between 2018 and 2020). About the investigation overall: Whether CD8+ T cell activation and differentiation in Susac syndrome was antigen driven was tested using repertoire sequencing. Clonality of the CD8+ T cell repertoire was compared between around 13 healthy donors, approximately 14 Susac syndrome patients and some 15 multiple sclerosis patients. Results and caveats for the whole study, not just this receptor: The number of individuals in the TCR sequencing and HLA analysis was acknowledged as relatively small.

RNA was extracted with the RNeasy kit and 0.5 to 1 ug was reverse transcribed using random hexamers. The immunoSEQ multiplex PCR assay, which covers 54 Vbeta and 13 Jbeta segments, was used to amplify TCR beta CDR3 regions. PCR amplification bias was corrected by using a synthetic template baseline for primer optimization and computational correction. In the paper's pipeline: Reads were annotated to V, D and J genes per IMGT and analyzed with immunoSEQ Analyzer, keeping only productive sequences. Clonality was calculated as one minus the Shannon entropy normalized by log2 of the number of productive unique sequences. Public and private clones were assessed among the 100 most prevalent clones of each patient and control. Clones were defined as Susac-specific if absent from the healthy and MS cohorts, from 1052 published viral clones and from other ImmuneACCESS disease sequences. TCRdb redid the processing of the public reads, applying fastp at Q25 and MiXCR, and retained in-frame beta chains. Rows are combined by CDR3 protein, so each entry shows the most common genes and DNA. The V and J calls come from TCRdb's annotation, not from the publication. The table for this sample lists some 300,000 distinct CDR3 sequences; roughly 85% of them were counted only once. Jointly, the top ten make up around 0.2% of the sample.

On this clonotype itself: This clone's antigen is unknown. Nothing much larger sits one base from this clone, and base qualities are not available.

Peripheral blood CD8+ and CD4+ T cells from healthy donors, Susac syndrome patients and multiple sclerosis patients were profiled by high-throughput TCR beta sequencing. The multiple sclerosis controls were treatment-naive patients who had stable or active relapsing-remitting disease and met the revised McDonald criteria. Bulk CD8+ and CD4+ T cells were purified by magnetic negative isolation, while CD8+ TEMRA cells were enriched using FACS. Blood was drawn into EDTA tubes, processed within 24 hours, and PBMCs were isolated by density gradient centrifugation. PBMCs intended for TCR sequencing were cryopreserved in liquid nitrogen and thawed later in a water bath at 37 degrees C. A purity of at least 90% was achieved for sorted or isolated CD4+, CD8+ and CD8+ TEMRA cells. V lost 6 bases and J lost 5 bases, and the count of bases not matched to a germline gene is 8. The cysteine opens and the phenylalanine closes a CDR3 of 14 amino acids. Here the CDR3 DNA is all that survives: 42 bases in frame from base 1. Via the germline V gene (reference sequence), CDR1 is SEHNR and CDR2 FQNEAQ.

The clonotype was recovered from a human donor with multiple sclerosis. Recombination linked TRBV7-9 to TRBJ2-7, and 9 bases in between align with TRBD1. Sequencing was done on a sample of CD8+ T cells from PBMCs. The DNA sequence is given as TGTGCCAGCAGGTTACCGGGACAGGGACACGAGCAGTACTTC. This translates into CASRLPGQGHEQYF.